This TCR beta chain was sequenced during a study of cytotoxic CD8 clonotypes in ibrutinib-treated CLL. Method: immunoSEQ multiplex PCR; TCRdb's copy keeps in-frame clones and lacks some. This table holds some 81,000 clones, 70% to 80% found once. Germline CDR1 reads SGDLS; CDR2 reads YYNGEE. V shed 6 bases and J 8 bases; nucleotides not matched to a gene: 8. This CDR3 is 15 amino acids long. The clonotype originates from a human donor with chronic lymphocytic leukemia. The sequencing here drew on PBMCs, taken after 12 months of ibrutinib treatment. This chain uses TRBV9 with TRBJ1-4; TRBD1 agrees at 12 bases. The CDR3 is CASTLGTGGFEKLFF. In nucleotides, the CDR3 is TGTGCCAGCACCTTGGGGACAGGGGGCTTCGAAAAACTGTTTTTT. The full variable domain, completed using reference TRBV9 and TRBJ1-4, is DSGVTQTPKHLITATGQRVTLRCSPRSGDLSVYWYQQSLDQGLQFLIQYYNGEERAKGNILERFSAQQFPDLHSELNLSSLELGDSALYFCASTLGTGGFEKLFFGSGTQLSVL.